This paragraph covers one TCR beta chain sequence. The data belong to a study of identical twins. TCRdb re-called the 5' RACE reads through MiXCR, storing one row per CDR3 protein. The sample holds 450,000 to 600,000 distinct CDR3 sequences, under 25% seen once. V dropped 0 bases and J dropped 13; count of bases not matched to a gene: 11. The CDR3 sequence is 14 residues long. Per the germline V gene, CDR1 is SGDLS and CDR2 is YYNGEE. Separately, the same data were catalogued under a study of yellow fever vaccine responses in identical twins.

Sequenced: CD4+ T cells sorted from blood. The chain combines TRBV9 with TRBJ2-5; 8 bases are a match to TRBD2. This clonotype was obtained from a woman under 30 in good health. In DNA, the CDR3 is TGTGCCAGCAGCGTAGCTGGGGACGGGGGGGCGGTGTACTTC. Its translation is CASSVAGDGGAVYF.